The sequence of this T cell receptor (beta chain) was determined in a study of blood T cell repertoires in COVID-19. Across the whole study: Material from acute and convalescent COVID-19 was sourced from the United States, Italy and Spain. PBMCs, B-cell-depleted T cells, or T cells were the source of the cDNA or gDNA that made up the material.

In the study's own analysis: Using reference gene primer amplification, nucleated cell counts were estimated. Method: immunoSEQ multiplex PCR; TCRdb's copy keeps in-frame clones and lacks some. Clone size and the V and J calls come from that table; the DNA yielded D and trimming. The sample lists 150,000 to 200,000 clones; roughly 73% were seen once. CDR1 is SGHRS, CDR2 YFSETQ, per germline. The V end lost 5 bases, the J end lost 1 base, and 13 bases lay between the germline ends. The CDR3 runs 15 residues. The sequenced sample was peripheral blood. This TCR was recovered from a woman of 80 years or more with active or convalescent COVID-19. The chain carries TRBV5-1 and TRBJ2-1, with D unclear. CDR3 loop: CASSHGYSSYNEQFF. Written as DNA, the CDR3 is TGCGCCAGCAGTCACGGGTATTCGTCCTACAATGAGCAGTTCTTC. The full variable domain, in which reference TRBV5-1 and TRBJ2-1 provide the parts outside the CDR3, is KAGVTQTPRYLIKTRGQQVTLSCSPISGHRSVSWYQQTPGQGLQFLFEYFSETQRNKGNFPGRFSGRQFSNSRSEMNVSTLELGDSALYLCASSHGYSSYNEQFFGPGTRLTVL.